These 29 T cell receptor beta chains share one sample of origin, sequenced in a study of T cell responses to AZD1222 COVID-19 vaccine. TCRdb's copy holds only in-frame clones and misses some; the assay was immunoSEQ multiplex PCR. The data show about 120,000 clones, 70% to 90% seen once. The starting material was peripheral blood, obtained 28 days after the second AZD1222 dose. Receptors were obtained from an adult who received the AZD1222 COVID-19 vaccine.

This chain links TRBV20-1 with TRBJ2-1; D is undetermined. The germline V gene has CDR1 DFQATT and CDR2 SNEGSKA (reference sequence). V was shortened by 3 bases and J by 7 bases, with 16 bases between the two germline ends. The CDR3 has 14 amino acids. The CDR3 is CSASSGPPRNEQFF. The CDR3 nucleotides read TGCAGTGCTAGTTCCGGGCCCCCGAGGAATGAGCAGTTCTTC.

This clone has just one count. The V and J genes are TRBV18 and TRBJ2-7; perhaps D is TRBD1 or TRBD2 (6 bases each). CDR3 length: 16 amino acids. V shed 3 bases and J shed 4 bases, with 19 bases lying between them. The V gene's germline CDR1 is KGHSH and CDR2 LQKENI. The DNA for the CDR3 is TGTGCCAGCTCACCTCCGAGGGGGGCGTTAGTATACGAGCAGTACTTC. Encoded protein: CASSPPRGALVYEQYF.

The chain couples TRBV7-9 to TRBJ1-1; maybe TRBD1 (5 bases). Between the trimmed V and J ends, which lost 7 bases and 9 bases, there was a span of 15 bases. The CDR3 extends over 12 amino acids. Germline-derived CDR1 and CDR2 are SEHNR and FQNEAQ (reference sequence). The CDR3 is CASTRDATKAFF. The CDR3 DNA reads TGTGCCAGCACCCGGGACGCCACGAAAGCTTTCTTT.

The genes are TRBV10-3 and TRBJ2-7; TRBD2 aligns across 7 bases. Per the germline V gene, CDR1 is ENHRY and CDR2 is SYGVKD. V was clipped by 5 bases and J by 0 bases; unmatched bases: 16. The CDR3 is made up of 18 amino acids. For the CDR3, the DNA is TGTGCCATCAGTTCCTTGAGGGTCCAGCGGGGTAGCTCCTACGAGCAGTACTTC. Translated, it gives CAISSLRVQRGSSYEQYF.

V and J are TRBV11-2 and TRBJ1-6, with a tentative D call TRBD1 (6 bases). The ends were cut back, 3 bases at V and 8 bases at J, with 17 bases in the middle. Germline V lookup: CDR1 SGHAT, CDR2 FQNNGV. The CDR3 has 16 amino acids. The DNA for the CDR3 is TGTGCCAGCAGCTTTATTACAGGGTGGGAAGATTCACCCCTCCACTTT. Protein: CASSFITGWEDSPLHF.

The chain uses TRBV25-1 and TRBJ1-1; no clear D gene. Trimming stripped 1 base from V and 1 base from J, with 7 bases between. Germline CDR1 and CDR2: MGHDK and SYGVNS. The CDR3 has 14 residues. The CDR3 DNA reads TGTGCCAGCAGTGAATCTTACTCGAACACTGAAGCTTTCTTT. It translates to CASSESYSNTEAFF.

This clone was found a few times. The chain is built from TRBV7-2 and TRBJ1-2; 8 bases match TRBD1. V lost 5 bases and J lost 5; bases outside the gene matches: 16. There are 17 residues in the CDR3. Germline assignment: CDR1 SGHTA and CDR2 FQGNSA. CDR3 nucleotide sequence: TGTGCCAGCAGCCTCCCCAACTCTTGGGACAGGAATTATGGCTACACCTTC. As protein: CASSLPNSWDRNYGYTF.

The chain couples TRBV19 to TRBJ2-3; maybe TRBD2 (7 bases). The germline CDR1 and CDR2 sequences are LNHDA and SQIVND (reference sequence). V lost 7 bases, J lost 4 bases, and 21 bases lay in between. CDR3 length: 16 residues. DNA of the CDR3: TGTGCCAGTACTTTAAGAGGGGGGAGGGCCTCAGATACGCAGTATTTT. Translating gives CASTLRGGRASDTQYF.

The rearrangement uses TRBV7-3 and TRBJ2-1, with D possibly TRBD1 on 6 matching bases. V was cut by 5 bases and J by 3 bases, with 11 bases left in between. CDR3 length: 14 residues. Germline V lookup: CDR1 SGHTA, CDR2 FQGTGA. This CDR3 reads CASSPTGIYNEQFF. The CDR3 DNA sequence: TGTGCCAGCAGCCCAACAGGGATCTACAATGAGCAGTTCTTC.

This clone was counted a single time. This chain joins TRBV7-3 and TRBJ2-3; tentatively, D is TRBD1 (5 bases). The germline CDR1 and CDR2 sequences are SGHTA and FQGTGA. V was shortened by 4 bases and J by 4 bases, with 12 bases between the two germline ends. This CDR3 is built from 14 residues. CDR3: CASSSGQFPDTQYF. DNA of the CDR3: TGTGCCAGCAGCTCTGGACAATTCCCAGATACGCAGTATTTT.

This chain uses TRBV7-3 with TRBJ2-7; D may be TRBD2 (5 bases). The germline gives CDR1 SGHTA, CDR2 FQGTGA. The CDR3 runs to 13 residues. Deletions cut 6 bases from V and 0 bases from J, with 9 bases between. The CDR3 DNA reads TGTGCCAGCAGACTGAGGGACTCCTACGAGCAGTACTTC. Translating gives CASRLRDSYEQYF.

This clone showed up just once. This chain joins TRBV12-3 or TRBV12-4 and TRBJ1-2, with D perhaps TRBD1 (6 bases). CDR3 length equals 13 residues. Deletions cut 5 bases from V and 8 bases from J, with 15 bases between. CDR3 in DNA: TGTGCCAGCAGTCCGGACAGCCAGCAAGGCTACACCTTC. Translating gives CASSPDSQQGYTF.

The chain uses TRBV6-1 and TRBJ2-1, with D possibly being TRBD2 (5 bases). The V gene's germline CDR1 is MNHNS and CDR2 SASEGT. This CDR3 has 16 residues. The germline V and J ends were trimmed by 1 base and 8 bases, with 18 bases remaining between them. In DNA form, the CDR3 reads TGTGCCAGCAGTGAAGGGGTCGGGAAAGGTGGCTATGAGCAGTTCTTC. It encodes CASSEGVGKGGYEQFF.

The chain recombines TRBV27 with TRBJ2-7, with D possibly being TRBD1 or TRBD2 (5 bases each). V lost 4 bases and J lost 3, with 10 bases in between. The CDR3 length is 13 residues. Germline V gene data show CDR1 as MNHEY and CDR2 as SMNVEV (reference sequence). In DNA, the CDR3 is TGTGCCAGCAGTTCGGGGCCGCACTACGAGCAGTACTTC. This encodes CASSSGPHYEQYF.

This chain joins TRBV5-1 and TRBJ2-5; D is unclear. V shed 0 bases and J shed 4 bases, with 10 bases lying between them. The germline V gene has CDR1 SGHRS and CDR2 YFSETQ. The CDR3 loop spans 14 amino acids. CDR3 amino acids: CASSLASRAETQYF. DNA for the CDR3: TGCGCCAGCAGCTTGGCCTCTCGAGCAGAGACCCAGTACTTC.

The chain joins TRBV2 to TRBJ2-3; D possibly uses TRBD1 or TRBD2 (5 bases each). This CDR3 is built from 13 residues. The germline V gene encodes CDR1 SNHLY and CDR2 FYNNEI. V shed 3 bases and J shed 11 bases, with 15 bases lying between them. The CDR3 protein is CASSDGTRGGQYF. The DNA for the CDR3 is TGTGCCAGCAGTGATGGGACCAGAGGTGGGCAGTATTTT.

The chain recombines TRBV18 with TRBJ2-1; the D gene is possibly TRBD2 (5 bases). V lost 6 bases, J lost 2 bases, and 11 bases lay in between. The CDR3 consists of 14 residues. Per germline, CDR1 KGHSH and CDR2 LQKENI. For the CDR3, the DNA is TGTGCCAGCTCTTTAAGCGGACCCTACAATGAGCAGTTCTTC. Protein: CASSLSGPYNEQFF.

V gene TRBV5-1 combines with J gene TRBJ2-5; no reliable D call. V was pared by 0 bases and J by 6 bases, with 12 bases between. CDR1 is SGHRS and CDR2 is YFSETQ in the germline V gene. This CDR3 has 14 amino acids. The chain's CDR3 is CASSLVGDSKTQYF. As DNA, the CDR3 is TGCGCCAGCAGCTTGGTTGGGGATTCAAAGACCCAGTACTTC.

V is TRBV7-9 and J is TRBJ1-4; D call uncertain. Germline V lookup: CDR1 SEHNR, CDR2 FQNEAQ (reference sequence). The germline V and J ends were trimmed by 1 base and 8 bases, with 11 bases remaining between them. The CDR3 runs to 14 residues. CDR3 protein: CASSLGGFLEKLFF. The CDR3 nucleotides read TGTGCCAGCAGCTTAGGAGGTTTTCTCGAAAAACTGTTTTTT.

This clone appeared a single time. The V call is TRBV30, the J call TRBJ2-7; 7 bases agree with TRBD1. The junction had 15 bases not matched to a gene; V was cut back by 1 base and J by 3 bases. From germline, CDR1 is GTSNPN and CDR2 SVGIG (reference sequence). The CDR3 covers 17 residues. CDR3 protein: CAWSERDSLIFRYEQYF. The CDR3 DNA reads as TGTGCCTGGAGTGAACGGGACAGTTTGATTTTTCGCTACGAGCAGTACTTC.

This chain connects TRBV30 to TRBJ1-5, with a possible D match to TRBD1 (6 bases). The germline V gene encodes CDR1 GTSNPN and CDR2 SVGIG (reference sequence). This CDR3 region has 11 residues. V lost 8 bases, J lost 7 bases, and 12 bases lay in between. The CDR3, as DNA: TGTGCCCCAGGGGTTGGACAGCCCCAGCATTTT. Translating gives CAPGVGQPQHF.

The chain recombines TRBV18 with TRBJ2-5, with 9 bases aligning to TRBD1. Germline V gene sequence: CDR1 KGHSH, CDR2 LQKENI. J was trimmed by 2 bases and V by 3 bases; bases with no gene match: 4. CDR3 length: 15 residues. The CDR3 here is CASSPTGTGQETQYF. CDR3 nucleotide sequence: TGTGCCAGCTCACCTACCGGGACAGGGCAAGAGACCCAGTACTTC.

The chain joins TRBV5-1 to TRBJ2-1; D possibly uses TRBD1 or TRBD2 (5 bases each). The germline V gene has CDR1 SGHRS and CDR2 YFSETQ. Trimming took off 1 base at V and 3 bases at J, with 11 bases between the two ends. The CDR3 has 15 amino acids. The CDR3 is CASSLQGDIYNEQFF. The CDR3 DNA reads TGCGCCAGCAGCTTGCAGGGAGATATCTACAATGAGCAGTTCTTC.

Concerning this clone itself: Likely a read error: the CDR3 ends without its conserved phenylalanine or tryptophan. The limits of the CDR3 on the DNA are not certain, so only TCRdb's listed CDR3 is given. CDR3 loop: CASSEAVAFFMGQGL. This rearrangement joins TRBV6-1 to TRBJ2-7; TRBD1, the table's D call, lacks a check against the DNA. Germline V CDR1 and CDR2: MNHNS, SASEGT. The CDR3 has 15 residues if both end residues are counted.

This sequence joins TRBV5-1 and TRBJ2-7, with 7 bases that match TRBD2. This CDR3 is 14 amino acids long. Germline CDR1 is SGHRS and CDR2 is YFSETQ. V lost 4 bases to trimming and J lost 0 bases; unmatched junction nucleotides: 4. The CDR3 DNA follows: TGCGCCAGCAGCGGAACTAGCGTCTCCTACGAGCAGTACTTC. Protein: CASSGTSVSYEQYF.

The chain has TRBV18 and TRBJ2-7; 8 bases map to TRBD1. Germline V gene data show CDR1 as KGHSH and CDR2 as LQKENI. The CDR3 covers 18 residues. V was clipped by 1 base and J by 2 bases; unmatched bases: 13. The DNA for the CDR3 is TGTGCCAGCTCACCACAAGGACAGGGAGTTGGTACAACCTACGAGCAGTACTTC. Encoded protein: CASSPQGQGVGTTYEQYF.

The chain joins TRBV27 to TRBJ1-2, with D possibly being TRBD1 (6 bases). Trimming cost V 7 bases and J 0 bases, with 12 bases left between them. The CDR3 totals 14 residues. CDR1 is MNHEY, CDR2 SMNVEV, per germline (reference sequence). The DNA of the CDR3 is TGTGCCAGCACCCCGGACAGCACTAACTATGGCTACACCTTC. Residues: CASTPDSTNYGYTF.

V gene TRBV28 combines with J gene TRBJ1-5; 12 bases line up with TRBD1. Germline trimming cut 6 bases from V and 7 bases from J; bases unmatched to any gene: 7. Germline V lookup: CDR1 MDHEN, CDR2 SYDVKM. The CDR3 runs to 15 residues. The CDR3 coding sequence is TGTGCCAGCAGCCTTGCGGGACAGGGGGCCCAGCCCCAGCATTTT. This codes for CASSLAGQGAQPQHF.

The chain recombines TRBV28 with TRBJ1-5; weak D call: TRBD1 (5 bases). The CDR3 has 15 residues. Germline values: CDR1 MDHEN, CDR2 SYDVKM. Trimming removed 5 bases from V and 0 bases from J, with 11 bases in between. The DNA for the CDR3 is TGTGCCAGCAGTAAGGGGCCCGATAGCAATCAGCCCCAGCATTTT. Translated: CASSKGPDSNQPQHF.